This is a list of T cell receptor beta chains from one sample in a study of blood T cell repertoires in COVID-19. Data came from immunoSEQ multiplex PCR; TCRdb stores just in-frame clones and leaves some out. The profile shows about 350,000 clones, around nine tenths of them singletons. Sequencing was carried out using peripheral blood. These receptors originate from a woman in her sixties or seventies with COVID-19, enrolled during active disease. The CDR3 runs from the conserved cysteine through the conserved F or W. D genes are given only for firm matches. Not every row has a clone size; where given, it reads once, few, many or a size class.

clone size	V gene	CDR3 length	D gene	J gene	CDR3 protein	CDR3 DNA
once	TRBV30	11	.	TRBJ1-3	CAWARRYTIYF	TGTGCCTGGGCCAGGAGGTACACCATATATTTT
.	TRBV5-1	15	TRBD1	TRBJ1-1	CASSGGTGKNTEAFF	TGCGCCAGCAGCGGCGGGACAGGGAAGAACACTGAAGCTTTCTTT
.	TRBV21-1	14	.	TRBJ2-7	CASSKERTPEEQYF	TGTGCCAGCAGCAAAGAGAGGACTCCCGAAGAGCAGTACTTC
.	TRBV9	15	.	TRBJ1-1	CASSEEVTAGTEAFF	TGTGCCAGCAGCGAGGAGGTTACGGCGGGGACTGAAGCTTTCTTT
once	TRBV9	16	TRBD1	TRBJ2-2	CASSVEGTVNTGELFF	TGTGCCAGCAGCGTAGAGGGGACAGTCAACACCGGGGAGCTGTTTTTT
few	TRBV24-1	15	TRBD2	TRBJ2-2	CATSGGAPNTGELFF	TGTGCCACCAGCGGGGGGGCACCGAACACCGGGGAGCTGTTTTTT
.	TRBV5-5	15	TRBD2	TRBJ2-7	CASSDGTSLILEQYF	TGTGCCAGCAGCGACGGGACTAGCCTCATTCTCGAGCAGTACTTC
once	TRBV18	12	.	TRBJ1-1	CASSPQGTEAFF	TGTGCCAGCTCACCTCAGGGGACTGAAGCTTTCTTT
.	TRBV13	16	TRBD2	TRBJ2-1	CASSSGLAGGRDEQFF	TGTGCCAGCAGCTCCGGACTAGCGGGGGGCAGAGATGAGCAGTTCTTC
.	TRBV2	17	TRBD1	TRBJ2-4	CASSVRQGAGAKNIQYF	TGTGCCAGCAGCGTAAGACAGGGGGCGGGGGCCAAAAACATTCAGTACTTC
.	TRBV24-1	15	.	TRBJ1-2	CATSDPGLANYGYTF	TGTGCCACCAGTGATCCGGGACTAGCTAACTATGGCTACACCTTC
.	TRBV19	17	TRBD1	TRBJ1-2	CASSKQGASDANYGYTF	TGTGCCAGTAGTAAACAGGGGGCATCCGACGCTAACTATGGCTACACCTTC
.	TRBV7-9	16	.	TRBJ1-1	CASSSYRAVPNTEAFF	TGTGCCAGCAGCTCCTACAGGGCCGTACCGAACACTGAAGCTTTCTTT
.	TRBV7-6	15	TRBD1	TRBJ1-1	CASSSPGTANTEAFF	TGTGCCAGCAGCTCCCCCGGGACAGCGAACACTGAAGCTTTCTTT
.	TRBV11-3	16	.	TRBJ2-2	CASSRGSLLKGGELFF	TGTGCCAGCAGCCGGGGGTCCCTGCTTAAAGGGGGGGAGCTGTTTTTT
.	TRBV6-4	13	.	TRBJ1-2	CASSFGREGKNTF	TGTGCCAGCAGTTTCGGGCGTGAGGGAAAGAACACCTTC
.	TRBV10-3	16	.	TRBJ1-3	CAISERQQSSGNTIYF	TGTGCCATCAGTGAGAGACAACAGAGCTCTGGAAACACCATATATTTT
.	TRBV30	12	.	TRBJ1-6	CAWNLRNSPLHF	TGTGCCTGGAACCTCAGGAATTCACCCCTCCACTTT
.	TRBV7-2	14	TRBD1	TRBJ1-4	CASSRDRGEEKLFF	TGTGCCAGCAGCCGGGACAGGGGGGAGGAAAAACTGTTTTTT
.	TRBV27	15	TRBD1	TRBJ1-1	CASSLLTGVGVKAFF	TGTGCCAGCAGTTTATTGACAGGGGTCGGCGTGAAAGCTTTCTTT
few	TRBV5-1	15	TRBD1	TRBJ1-1	CASSLNGQGRTEAFF	TGCGCCAGCAGCTTGAATGGACAGGGGAGAACTGAAGCTTTCTTT
.	TRBV4-2	18	.	TRBJ1-2	CASSPGGELTGIYYGYTF	TGTGCCAGCAGCCCCGGGGGGGAACTTACGGGGATTTACTATGGCTACACCTTC
.	TRBV12-3/TRBV12-4	13	.	TRBJ1-1	CASIRTVNTEAFF	TGTGCCAGCATTAGGACAGTCAACACTGAAGCTTTCTTT
.	TRBV12-5	13	.	TRBJ1-3	CASGLVPRSGIYF	TGTGCTAGTGGTTTGGTACCTCGTAGTGGTATATATTTT
.	TRBV24-1	12	.	TRBJ2-2	CATSSERGELFF	TGTGCCACCAGTTCTGAGCGAGGGGAGCTGTTTTTT
.	TRBV2	15	.	TRBJ2-2	CASSRDSIYTGELFF	TGTGCCAGCAGTAGGGACTCGATCTACACCGGGGAGCTGTTTTTT
.	TRBV5-1	15	.	TRBJ1-2	CASSFSVGRGDGYTF	TGCGCCAGCAGCTTCTCGGTTGGCAGGGGCGATGGCTACACCTTC
.	TRBV19	18	.	TRBJ1-3	CASSSLRQVPLSGNTIYF	TGTGCCAGTAGTTCGCTACGACAGGTGCCCCTCTCTGGAAACACCATATATTTT
.	TRBV5-1	15	TRBD1	TRBJ1-2	CASSWGQGANYGYTF	TGCGCCAGCAGCTGGGGACAGGGGGCCAACTATGGCTACACCTTC
few	TRBV19	14	TRBD1	TRBJ1-1	CASSVQGANTEAFF	TGTGCCAGTAGTGTACAGGGGGCGAACACTGAAGCTTTCTTT
once	TRBV7-2	13	TRBD1	TRBJ1-6	CASSLRDRDTLHF	TGTGCCAGCAGCTTAAGGGACAGGGACACCCTCCACTTT
once	TRBV6-5	15	TRBD2	TRBJ2-1	CASSAGTSGGYEQFF	TGTGCCAGCAGCGCCGGGACTAGCGGGGGCTATGAGCAGTTCTTC
.	TRBV3-1/TRBV3-2	17	TRBD2	TRBJ2-2	CASRELAGGPNTGELFF	TGTGCCAGCAGGGAGCTAGCGGGGGGTCCGAACACCGGGGAGCTGTTTTTT
.	TRBV18	19	TRBD2	TRBJ2-1	CASSPAQRGGLVVSNEQFF	TGTGCCAGCTCACCCGCCCAGCGGGGGGGCCTTGTTGTTAGTAATGAGCAGTTCTTC
.	TRBV7-3	17	.	TRBJ2-6	CASSPWTDNSGANVLTF	TGTGCCAGCAGCCCTTGGACTGATAACTCTGGGGCCAACGTCCTGACTTTC
.	TRBV6-6	16	TRBD1	TRBJ2-3	CASSSRTGGSTDTQYF	TGTGCCAGCAGCTCAAGGACAGGGGGAAGCACAGATACGCAGTATTTT